A selection of T cell receptor beta chains follows, all from one sample in a study of T cell repertoires in cytomegalovirus infection. TCRdb used MiXCR to reprocess the reads, holding one entry per CDR3 protein. The sample lists under 850,000 distinct CDR3 sequences, less than 40% seen once, with 2.5% to 3.5% in the top ten. Sequences were obtained from PBMCs. Receptors originate from a human donor in good health (CMV status not recorded). Some clones in this sample may be carry-over from other donors' samples. Both conserved end residues are part of each CDR3. Each record gives: D gene, clone size, V gene, J gene, CDR3 length, CDR3 DNA, CDR3 protein. D genes are given only for firm matches. Rows may omit the clone size; those that give it use once, few, many or a size class.

D: TRBD2
size: NA
V: TRBV7-3
J: TRBJ2-3
length: 18
DNA: TGTGCCAGCAGCCCCTATAGACCGGCGGGGGGGCCGTCAGATACGCAGTATTTT
CDR3: CASSPYRPAGGPSDTQYF

D: TRBD1
size: NA
V: TRBV4-1
J: TRBJ2-3
length: 16
DNA: TGCGCCAGCAGCCAAGCCGGGACAGGGGTGTTACATACGCAGTATTTT
CDR3: CASSQAGTGVLHTQYF

D: NA
size: NA
V: TRBV4-1
J: TRBJ2-3
length: 16
DNA: TGCGCCAGCAGCCAAGGCGACTTGATGGTCACAGATACGCAGTATTTT
CDR3: CASSQGDLMVTDTQYF

D: NA
size: few
V: TRBV7-6
J: TRBJ1-1
length: 13
DNA: TGTGCCAGCAGCCTGGACAGTTCCACTGAAGCTTTCTTT
CDR3: CASSLDSSTEAFF

D: NA
size: NA
V: TRBV20-1
J: TRBJ2-2
length: 13
DNA: TGCAGTGCGATAGACAACTTATACGGGGAGCTGTTTTTT
CDR3: CSAIDNLYGELFF

D: TRBD1
size: few
V: TRBV19
J: TRBJ1-1
length: 15
DNA: TGTGCCAGTAAAGGGGGCGAGTTGGGAGGCACTGAAGCTTTCTTT
CDR3: CASKGGELGGTEAFF

D: TRBD1
size: NA
V: TRBV28
J: TRBJ1-1
length: 12
DNA: TGTGCCAGCAGCGACAGGGTCGGAGGAGCTTTATTT
CDR3: CASSDRVGGALF

D: TRBD2
size: few
V: TRBV7-3
J: TRBJ2-7
length: 15
DNA: TGTGCCAGCAGCTTGGGCGGGGGACCTCCTAACGAGCAGTACTTC
CDR3: CASSLGGGPPNEQYF

D: NA
size: NA
V: TRBV7-2
J: TRBJ1-5
length: 15
DNA: TGTGCCAGCAGCTTATGGGGGACATACAAGCAGCCCCAGCATTTT
CDR3: CASSLWGTYKQPQHF

D: NA
size: few
V: TRBV2
J: TRBJ1-6
length: 16
DNA: TGTGCCAGCACCTGGACAGTCAGCTCCTATAATTCACCCCTCCACTTT
CDR3: CASTWTVSSYNSPLHF

D: NA
size: few
V: TRBV20-1
J: TRBJ1-2
length: 15
DNA: TGCAGTGCTAGAAACCCTCCCCAGGACAGCTGGGGCTACACCTTC
CDR3: CSARNPPQDSWGYTF

D: NA
size: NA
V: TRBV6-1
J: TRBJ1-5
length: 17
DNA: TGTGCCAGCAGTTCCCTCCCGACAGCCCTTAGCAATCAGCCCCAGCATTTT
CDR3: CASSSLPTALSNQPQHF

D: NA
size: few
V: TRBV6-2/TRBV6-3
J: TRBJ2-2
length: 22
DNA: TGTGCCAGCAGTTACTCGATGTCTTATTCGCGAGGACCTTGGGGAAACACCGGGGAGCTGTTTTTT
CDR3: CASSYSMSYSRGPWGNTGELFF

D: NA
size: many
V: TRBV7-9
J: TRBJ2-6
length: 16
DNA: TGTGCCAGCAGCTTAGCAACACCCTCTGGGGCCAACGTCCTGACTTTC
CDR3: CASSLATPSGANVLTF

D: NA
size: NA
V: TRBV19
J: TRBJ2-3
length: 15
DNA: TGTGCCAGTAGCCCCTTGCGGCCTAGCACAGATACGCAGTATTTT
CDR3: CASSPLRPSTDTQYF

D: NA
size: few
V: TRBV25-1
J: TRBJ1-2
length: 15
DNA: TGTGCCAGCAGTGGTGAGGGTAGAGCAGCCGGGGGCTACACCTTC
CDR3: CASSGEGRAAGGYTF

D: NA
size: NA
V: TRBV11-2
J: TRBJ2-5
length: 15
DNA: TGTGCCAGCAGCTTAGATCTCGGACAGCAAGAGACCCAGTACTTC
CDR3: CASSLDLGQQETQYF

D: NA
size: NA
V: TRBV5-6
J: TRBJ1-1
length: 13
DNA: TGTGCCAGCAGCTTGGTTGGTAGGGAGGAAGCTTTCTTT
CDR3: CASSLVGREEAFF

D: TRBD2
size: few
V: TRBV7-9
J: TRBJ2-5
length: 17
DNA: TGTGCCAGCAGCTTAGTTGGACTAGCGGGGGTATTGGAGACCCAGTACTTC
CDR3: CASSLVGLAGVLETQYF

D: TRBD1
size: NA
V: TRBV6-2/TRBV6-3
J: TRBJ2-1
length: 15
DNA: TGTGCCAGCGGGGAGACAGGGGGTTCCTACAATGAGCAGTTCTTC
CDR3: CASGETGGSYNEQFF

D: NA
size: NA
V: TRBV6-1
J: TRBJ2-1
length: 14
DNA: TGTGCCAGCAGTTACAGCGGAAAAGAGTATGAGCAGTTCTTC
CDR3: CASSYSGKEYEQFF

D: TRBD1
size: NA
V: TRBV27
J: TRBJ2-7
length: 16
DNA: TGTGCCAGCAGCGCTAAACCGGGACAGTGGGCCTACGAGCAGTACTTC
CDR3: CASSAKPGQWAYEQYF

D: NA
size: NA
V: TRBV2
J: TRBJ2-3
length: 16
DNA: TGTGCCAGCAGTGAGAAGGGCGGGTGGGGCACAGATACGCAGTATTTT
CDR3: CASSEKGGWGTDTQYF

D: NA
size: NA
V: TRBV7-2
J: TRBJ2-2
length: 16
DNA: TGTGCCAGCAGCTTAGCGCCCCGAAGGGGGACCGGGGAGCTGTTTTTT
CDR3: CASSLAPRRGTGELFF

D: TRBD1
size: NA
V: TRBV20-1
J: TRBJ2-3
length: 14
DNA: TGCAGTGTCCAGGGGGCATTGTGGACAGATACGCAGTATTTT
CDR3: CSVQGALWTDTQYF

D: NA
size: many
V: TRBV7-6
J: TRBJ1-1
length: 16
DNA: TGTGCCAGCAGCTTAGAACCTAACCCCGTGAACACTGAAGCTTTCTTT
CDR3: CASSLEPNPVNTEAFF

D: NA
size: few
V: TRBV6-1
J: TRBJ1-1
length: 13
DNA: TGTGCCAGCTGGGCAGGGAGGAACACTGAAGCTTTCTTT
CDR3: CASWAGRNTEAFF

D: TRBD2
size: few
V: TRBV12-3/TRBV12-4
J: TRBJ2-5
length: 15
DNA: TGTGCCAGCATCGCCGGGACTAGCGGCCAAGAGACCCAGTACTTC
CDR3: CASIAGTSGQETQYF

D: TRBD2
size: NA
V: TRBV25-1
J: TRBJ2-3
length: 18
DNA: TGTGCCAGCAGTGAACGACGACTGGCGGGGGGTCACACAGATACGCAGTATTTT
CDR3: CASSERRLAGGHTDTQYF

D: NA
size: few
V: TRBV6-5
J: TRBJ2-7
length: 16
DNA: TGTGCCAGCAGTTCCAACCGGGACCCACCTTTCTACGAGCAGTACTTC
CDR3: CASSSNRDPPFYEQYF

D: NA
size: few
V: TRBV6-2/TRBV6-3
J: TRBJ1-5
length: 16
DNA: TGTGCCAGCAGTTACCACCAGATGAGGCCGAATCAGCCCCAGCATTTT
CDR3: CASSYHQMRPNQPQHF

D: NA
size: NA
V: TRBV20-1
J: TRBJ2-6
length: 13
DNA: TGCAGTTCCCCTTCCCCTGGGGCCAACGTCCTGACTTTC
CDR3: CSSPSPGANVLTF

D: TRBD1
size: NA
V: TRBV6-4
J: TRBJ1-1
length: 14
DNA: TGTGCCATCAGTGCGGACAGGGAAGGCACTGAAGCTTTCTTT
CDR3: CAISADREGTEAFF

D: NA
size: few
V: TRBV7-9
J: TRBJ2-2
length: 14
DNA: TGTGCCAGGGGCGAGGGACCGAACACCGGGGAGCTGTTTTTT
CDR3: CARGEGPNTGELFF

D: NA
size: NA
V: TRBV6-5
J: TRBJ2-3
length: 13
DNA: TGTGCCCGCAGTTACGTCGGCACAGATACGCAGTATTTT
CDR3: CARSYVGTDTQYF